This is a list of T cell receptor beta chains from one sample in a study of shared clonotypes between healthy human individuals. TCRdb's table, derived via immunoSEQ multiplex PCR, lists solely in-frame clones and lacks some. Among approximately 2.5 million clones, under 95% were seen once, and the ten largest hold 0.35% to 0.45%. Sequencing was carried out using naive CD4+ T cells from PBMCs. Source of these receptors: a man aged 18 to 29 in good health. Some clones in this sample may be carry-over from other donors' samples. CDR3s include the opening cysteine and the closing phenylalanine or tryptophan. D genes are given only for firm matches. Some rows have no size entry. The others give once, few or many, or a class for an expanded clone.

j_call v_call clone_size d_call cdr3_aa cdr3_nt
TRBJ1-3 TRBV7-2 NA NA CAGGGVAGNTIYF TGTGCCGGTGGCGGGGTTGCTGGAAACACCATATATTTT
TRBJ1-1 TRBV7-9 NA NA CASSATASMNTEAFF TGTGCCAGCAGCGCGACGGCTTCCATGAACACTGAAGCTTTCTTT
TRBJ1-1 TRBV7-9 NA NA CASRDNSPLNTEAFF TGTGCCAGCAGGGATAACAGCCCTCTGAACACTGAAGCTTTCTTT
TRBJ1-4 TRBV5-1 NA NA CASSLIGGVGEKLFF TGCGCCAGCAGCTTGATCGGGGGGGTAGGTGAAAAACTGTTTTTT
TRBJ1-1 TRBV28 NA NA CASSSSMSEAFF TGTGCCAGCAGCTCCTCCATGTCGGAAGCTTTCTTT
TRBJ2-1 TRBV29-1 NA NA CSVGGYNEQFF TGCAGCGTTGGCGGGTACAATGAGCAGTTCTTC
TRBJ1-4 TRBV5-1 once NA CASSFVGDEKLFF TGCGCCAGCAGCTTTGTTGGAGATGAAAAACTGTTTTTT
TRBJ2-1 TRBV11-2 NA TRBD1 CASSLQTGRNEQFF TGTGCCAGCAGCTTACAGACAGGGCGTAATGAGCAGTTCTTC
TRBJ2-7 TRBV5-1 NA NA CASSLAGVYEQYF TGCGCCAGCAGCTTGGCCGGAGTCTACGAGCAGTACTTC
TRBJ1-1 TRBV11-2 NA NA CASSFGGWGTEAFF TGTGCCAGCAGCTTTGGGGGCTGGGGGACTGAAGCTTTCTTT
TRBJ2-1 TRBV15 NA NA CATSPSGSSYNEQFF TGTGCCACCAGCCCTTCGGGGAGCTCCTACAATGAGCAGTTCTTC
TRBJ1-1 TRBV30 NA TRBD1 CAWSGQGDTEAFF TGTGCCTGGAGTGGACAGGGGGACACTGAAGCTTTCTTT
TRBJ1-2 TRBV28 NA NA CASSAAFVLGVSYGYTF TGTGCCAGCAGTGCGGCGTTCGTTCTTGGGGTTAGCTATGGCTACACCTTC
TRBJ2-7 TRBV28 NA NA CASSFSGREQYF TGTGCCAGCAGTTTCTCTGGGCGGGAGCAGTACTTC
TRBJ2-7 TRBV4-1 NA TRBD2 CASSPGLALREQYF TGCGCCAGCAGCCCGGGACTAGCCCTTCGGGAGCAGTACTTC
TRBJ1-4 TRBV27 NA TRBD1 CASSTRQGLREKLFF TGTGCCAGCAGTACCCGACAGGGTCTACGGGAAAAACTGTTTTTT
TRBJ1-4 TRBV6-5 NA TRBD1 CASSVGTGNEKLFF TGTGCCAGCAGTGTGGGGACAGGGAATGAAAAACTGTTTTTT
TRBJ2-7 TRBV27 NA NA CASSFKATSQFYEQYF TGTGCCAGCAGTTTTAAAGCCACGAGTCAGTTCTACGAGCAGTACTTC
TRBJ1-5 TRBV18 NA NA CASSRGYSNQPQHF TGTGCCAGCTCTCGCGGTTATAGCAATCAGCCCCAGCATTTT
TRBJ1-5 TRBV11-3 few NA CASSSNQPQHF TGTGCCAGCAGCTCCAATCAGCCCCAGCATTTT
TRBJ1-5 TRBV5-1 once TRBD1 CASSSETGGNQPQHF TGCGCCAGCAGCTCAGAGACAGGGGGCAATCAGCCCCAGCATTTT
TRBJ2-2 TRBV19 NA NA CASSLWGRNTGELFF TGTGCCAGTAGTTTGTGGGGCAGGAACACCGGGGAGCTGTTTTTT
TRBJ2-3 TRBV28 NA NA CASSWRLNSQYF TGTGCCAGCAGTTGGCGGTTGAACTCGCAGTATTTT
TRBJ2-7 TRBV28 NA NA CASSHQTYEQYF TGTGCCAGCAGCCACCAGACCTACGAGCAGTACTTC
TRBJ2-7 TRBV30 NA TRBD1 CAWSVPGQGNEQYF TGTGCCTGGAGTGTACCGGGACAGGGGAACGAGCAGTACTTC
TRBJ2-7 TRBV6-1 once NA CATTDRPLGEQYF TGTGCCACCACAGACAGGCCCCTAGGTGAGCAGTACTTC
TRBJ2-1 TRBV28 NA NA CASSRPSATYNEQFF TGTGCCAGCAGTCGACCTAGCGCGACCTACAATGAGCAGTTCTTC
TRBJ2-1 TRBV5-4 NA NA CASGPTGTRTGEQFF TGTGCCAGCGGCCCGACCGGGACCCGTACGGGTGAGCAGTTCTTC
TRBJ1-6 TRBV7-9 NA NA CASSLTTLHF TGTGCCAGCAGCTTAACGACCCTCCACTTT
TRBJ1-2 TRBV28 NA TRBD1 CASSPNRGYGYTF TGTGCCAGCAGTCCAAACAGGGGCTATGGCTACACCTTC
TRBJ1-3 TRBV18 NA NA CASSTGGQGNTIYF TGTGCCAGCTCAACCGGCGGGCAGGGGAACACCATATATTTT
TRBJ2-7 TRBV5-1 NA TRBD1 CASSLRGLVGYGQYF TGCGCCAGCAGCTTGAGGGGGCTCGTTGGCTACGGGCAGTACTTC
TRBJ2-7 TRBV7-8 NA TRBD1 CASSPTTGYEQYF TGTGCCAGCAGCCCCACGACAGGGTACGAGCAGTACTTC
TRBJ1-2 TRBV28 NA TRBD1 CASSPRDRFPYGYTF TGTGCCAGCAGTCCCAGGGACAGGTTCCCCTATGGCTACACCTTC
TRBJ1-4 TRBV5-6 once NA CASSLLITPQEKLFF TGTGCCAGCAGCTTGTTGATTACTCCTCAGGAAAAACTGTTTTTT
TRBJ2-1 TRBV12-5 NA TRBD2 CASGRLAGVRSYNEQFF TGTGCTAGTGGCCGACTAGCGGGAGTCCGCTCCTACAATGAGCAGTTCTTC
TRBJ2-5 TRBV11-3 once NA CASSGGGQETQYF TGTGCCAGCAGCGGCGGAGGCCAAGAGACCCAGTACTTC
TRBJ2-3 TRBV10-2 NA TRBD2 CATSPVGLAGVDTQYF TGCGCCACTTCACCCGTCGGACTAGCGGGAGTGGATACGCAGTATTTT
TRBJ2-1 TRBV5-1 NA NA CASSWGAGSYNEQFF TGCGCCAGCAGCTGGGGGGCAGGATCCTACAATGAGCAGTTCTTC
TRBJ1-2 TRBV5-1 NA NA CASSLERANYGYTF TGCGCCAGCAGCTTGGAACGGGCGAACTATGGCTACACCTTC
TRBJ2-1 TRBV27 once NA CASSLSKVAGFGSYNEQFF TGTGCCAGCAGTTTATCTAAAGTCGCGGGATTCGGCTCATACAATGAGCAGTTCTTC
TRBJ2-7 TRBV27 NA TRBD1 CASSLSRDSYEQYF TGTGCCAGCAGTTTATCAAGGGACAGCTACGAGCAGTACTTC
TRBJ1-1 TRBV20-1 NA NA CSAEGPEAFF TGCAGTGCTGAGGGCCCTGAAGCTTTCTTT
TRBJ2-3 TRBV10-1 NA NA CASSGQLTDTQYF TGCGCCAGCAGTGGGCAGCTCACAGATACGCAGTATTTT
TRBJ2-1 TRBV5-4 NA TRBD2 CASSQPGLAAEQFF TGTGCCAGCAGCCAGCCGGGACTAGCGGCTGAGCAGTTCTTC
TRBJ2-3 TRBV6-1 NA TRBD2 CASSELLAGADTQYF TGTGCCAGCAGTGAGCTACTAGCGGGGGCAGATACGCAGTATTTT
TRBJ1-1 TRBV28 NA NA CASREGNTEAFF TGTGCCAGCAGGGAAGGGAACACTGAAGCTTTCTTT
TRBJ2-7 TRBV11-3 NA TRBD1 CASSSGTGGPYEQYF TGTGCCAGCAGCTCCGGGACAGGGGGTCCCTACGAGCAGTACTTC
TRBJ1-4 TRBV29-1 NA TRBD1 CSVARTGGDEKLFF TGCAGCGTCGCCCGGACAGGGGGCGATGAAAAACTGTTTTTT
TRBJ1-1 TRBV5-1 NA TRBD1 CASSPRTGGTEAFF TGCGCCAGCAGCCCCCGGACAGGGGGCACTGAAGCTTTCTTT
TRBJ1-2 TRBV7-8 once NA CASSLEAGVNYGYTF TGTGCCAGCAGCTTAGAGGCGGGGGTTAACTATGGCTACACCTTC
TRBJ2-1 TRBV7-3 NA NA CASSLGPVSSYNEQFF TGTGCCAGCAGCTTAGGGCCCGTTAGCTCCTACAATGAGCAGTTCTTC